Shown below are 6 T cell receptor beta chains from a single sample sequenced in a study of shared clonotypes between healthy human individuals. Sequenced by immunoSEQ multiplex PCR; TCRdb stores in-frame clones only, minus some. The sample lists 950,000 to 1,300,000 clones, approximately 72% occurring once. The specimen sequenced was memory CD4+ T cells sorted from blood. Documented subset: CD45RA-negative fraction. Source of these receptors: a man between 18 and 35 years old in good health.

In this sample, this clone turned up a few times. J is TRBJ2-7 and V is TRBV6-1, with 9 positions matching TRBD2. V dropped 7 bases and J dropped 6; count of bases not matched to a gene: 10. Germline V gives CDR1 MNHNS, CDR2 SASEGT. The CDR3 consists of 14 residues. In nucleotides, the CDR3 is TGTGCCAGCAAGAACGGCGGGGGGGCTGGCGAGCAGTACTTC. This sequence encodes CASKNGGGAGEQYF.

The rearrangement joins TRBV7-6 to TRBJ1-1; 7 nucleotides line up with TRBD1. The V and J ends lost 5 bases and 0 bases, in that order; junction bases with no gene match: 3. CDR1 SGHVS and CDR2 FNYEAQ come from the germline V gene. The CDR3 is 14 amino acids. Here the CDR3 DNA reads TGTGCCAGCAGCCAACAGGGGTTGAACACTGAAGCTTTCTTT. This encodes CASSQQGLNTEAFF.

This chain connects TRBV10-2 to TRBJ2-3, with 7 bases identical to TRBD2. The CDR3 covers 13 residues. Trimming removed 7 bases from V and 5 bases from J; junction bases left unmatched: 6. Germline V CDR1 and CDR2: WSHSY, SAAADI. This CDR3 reads CASTAGVVDTQYF. CDR3 DNA: TGCGCCAGCACGGCGGGAGTGGTAGATACGCAGTATTTT.

CDR3 nucleotide sequence: TGTGCCAGCAGCGGGGGAAGGGGCGATGAAAATACGCAGTATTTT. Residues: CASSGGRGDENTQYF. The chain links TRBV2 to TRBJ2-3; tentatively, D is TRBD2 (6 bases). The germline CDR1 and CDR2 sequences are SNHLY and FYNNEI. The CDR3 contains 15 residues. V lost 6 bases and J 7 bases, leaving 20 bases between the germline ends.

This chain links TRBV7-9 with TRBJ1-5, with no clear D. Trimming removed 5 bases at V and 6 bases at J, with 17 bases between. Germline lookup yields CDR1 SEHNR and CDR2 FQNEAQ (reference sequence). This CDR3 region has 15 residues. The CDR3 spells CASSPDGQAGQPQHF. CDR3 nucleotides: TGTGCCAGCAGCCCGGATGGGCAGGCCGGTCAGCCCCAGCATTTT.

This clone occurred a few times. For the CDR3, the DNA is TGTGCCAGCATGGGACAGGGGAACACTGAAGCTTTCTTT. This translates into CASMGQGNTEAFF. This rearrangement joins TRBV2 to TRBJ1-1; 9 nucleotides agree with TRBD1. Germline lookup yields CDR1 SNHLY and CDR2 FYNNEI. The CDR3 covers 13 residues. Trimming removed 7 bases from V and 1 base from J; junction bases left unmatched: 1.